The clone carrying this TCR beta chain was detected only a few times. Its target is unknown. TCRdb fed the reads into MiXCR, producing one record per CDR3 protein. The table lists about 900,000 distinct CDR3 sequences, about 33% of them singletons. The entry originates in a study of T cell repertoires in cytomegalovirus infection. Turning to the study itself: Indications came from public TCR beta signatures; they pointed to CMV infection and to a matching HLA type. Findings and caveats of the study: Individuals carrying CMV plus the relevant HLA were identified by cumulative frequency of public TCR beta families. Dominating the ex vivo response were HLA-C-restricted CMV-specific TCR beta clonotypes.

Germline V gene data show CDR1 as ENHRY and CDR2 as SYGVKD. The CDR3 has 15 amino acids. Trimming pared 0 bases from V and 0 bases from J, leaving 7 bases between. The rearrangement links TRBV10-3 to TRBJ2-3; no definite D call. The TCR comes from a human donor in good health (CMV status not recorded). Some clones in this sample may be carry-over from other donors' samples. This specimen consisted of cultured CD8+ T cells from PBMCs, obtained from culture after CMV antigen stimulation. CDR3 sequence reads: CAISESLESTDTQYF. In nucleotides, the CDR3 is TGTGCCATCAGTGAGTCATTAGAAAGCACAGATACGCAGTATTTT.